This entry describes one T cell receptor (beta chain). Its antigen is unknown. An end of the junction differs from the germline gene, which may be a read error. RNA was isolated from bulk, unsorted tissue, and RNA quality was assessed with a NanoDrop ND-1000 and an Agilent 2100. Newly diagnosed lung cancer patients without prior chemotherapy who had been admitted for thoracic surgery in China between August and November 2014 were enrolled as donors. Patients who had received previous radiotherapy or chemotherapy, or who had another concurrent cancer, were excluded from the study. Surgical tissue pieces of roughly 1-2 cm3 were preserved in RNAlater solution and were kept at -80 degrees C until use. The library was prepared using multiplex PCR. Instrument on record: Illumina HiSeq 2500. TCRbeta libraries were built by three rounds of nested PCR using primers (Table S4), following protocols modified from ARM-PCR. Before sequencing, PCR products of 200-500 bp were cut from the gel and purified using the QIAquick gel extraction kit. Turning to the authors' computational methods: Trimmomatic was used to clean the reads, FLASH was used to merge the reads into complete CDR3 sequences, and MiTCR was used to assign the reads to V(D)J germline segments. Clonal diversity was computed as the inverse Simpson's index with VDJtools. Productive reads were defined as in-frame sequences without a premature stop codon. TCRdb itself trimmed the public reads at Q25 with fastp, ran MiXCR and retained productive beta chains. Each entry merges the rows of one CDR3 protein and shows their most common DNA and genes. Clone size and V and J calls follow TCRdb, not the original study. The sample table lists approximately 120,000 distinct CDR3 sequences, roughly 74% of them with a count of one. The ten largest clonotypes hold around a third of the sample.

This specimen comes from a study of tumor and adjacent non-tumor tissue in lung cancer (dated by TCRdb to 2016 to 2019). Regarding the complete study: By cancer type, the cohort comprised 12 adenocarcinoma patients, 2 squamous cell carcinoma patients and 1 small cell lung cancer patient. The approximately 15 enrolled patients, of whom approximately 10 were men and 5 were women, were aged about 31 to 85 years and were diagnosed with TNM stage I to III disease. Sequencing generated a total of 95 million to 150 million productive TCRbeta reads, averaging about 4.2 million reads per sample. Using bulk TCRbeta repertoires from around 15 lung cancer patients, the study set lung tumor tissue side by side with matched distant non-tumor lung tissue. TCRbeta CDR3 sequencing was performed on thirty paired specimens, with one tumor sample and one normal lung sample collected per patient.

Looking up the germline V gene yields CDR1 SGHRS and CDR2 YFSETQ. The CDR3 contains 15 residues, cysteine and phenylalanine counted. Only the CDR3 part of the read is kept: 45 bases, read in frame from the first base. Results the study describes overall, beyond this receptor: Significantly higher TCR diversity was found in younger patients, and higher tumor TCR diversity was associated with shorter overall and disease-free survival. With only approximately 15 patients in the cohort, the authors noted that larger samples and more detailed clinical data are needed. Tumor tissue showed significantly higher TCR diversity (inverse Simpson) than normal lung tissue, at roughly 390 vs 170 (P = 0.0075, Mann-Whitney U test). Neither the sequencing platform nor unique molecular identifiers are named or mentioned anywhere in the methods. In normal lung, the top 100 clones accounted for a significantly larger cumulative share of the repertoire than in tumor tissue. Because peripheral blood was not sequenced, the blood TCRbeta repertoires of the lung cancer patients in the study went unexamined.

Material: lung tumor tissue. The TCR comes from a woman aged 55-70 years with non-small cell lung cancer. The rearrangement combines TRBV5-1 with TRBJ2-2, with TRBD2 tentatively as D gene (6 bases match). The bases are TGCGCCAGTAGCTTAGGAGGGCCCCGCACCGGGGAGCTGTTTTTT. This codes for CASSLGGPRTGELFF.